This T cell receptor beta chain comes out of a study of Tregs in tolerant kidney transplant recipients. Unstimulated Tregs (CD4+CD25+CD127-) and CD4+CD25- non-Tregs were sorted from PBMCs. Using immunoSEQ multiplex PCR, the repertoire was profiled, and TCRdb retains in-frame clones only, with some absent. Of about 110,000 clones listed, around 87% are singletons. Germline V gives CDR1 LNHDA, CDR2 SQIVND (reference sequence). V shed 6 bases and J shed 5 bases, with 17 bases lying between them. There are 15 residues in the CDR3. General study findings and limits: Some patients' samples used different primers over time, so nucleotide sequences weren't comparable. No direct test of biological reproducibility was done here. Antigen-driven expansion was suggested because donor-specific Tregs expanded more than all Tregs in tolerant patients.

Comments on this clone: Its specificity is not known.

The sample was CD4+ T cells from blood, taken before the transplant. This rearrangement joins TRBV19 to TRBJ2-1, with D possibly matching TRBD1 (5 bases). The receptor comes from a human donor who received a combined kidney and bone marrow transplant. The CDR3: CASSSHSTVNNEQFF. For the CDR3, the DNA is TGTGCCAGTAGCTCCCACTCGACAGTCAACAATGAGCAGTTCTTC.